This TCR beta chain was sequenced for a study of vaccination effects on CD4 cells after COVID-19. The overall study: The vaccine given was either BNT162b2 or mRNA-1273, in two doses.

As to this clone: The antigen is undetermined.

Antigen-specific CD4+ T cells expanded by the ViraFEST assay with viral peptide pools were then sequenced. Following 10 days of culture, CD4+ T cells were isolated. Cultures used 2 million or so PBMC per well, approximately 9.7 IU/ml IL-2 and about 10 ug/ml peptides. At days 3 and 7, half of the medium was exchanged for IL-2 medium. CDR1 and CDR2 from the germline V gene are LGHDT and YNNKEL (reference sequence). The CDR3 has 15 residues. With 1 base removed from V and 2 bases from J, the gap between germline ends came to 10 bases. Clones were sequenced by immunoSEQ multiplex PCR, and TCRdb holds only the in-frame ones, with some missing. The table records tens of thousands of clones, 73% of them present only once.

The clonotype comes from a human donor who received a COVID-19 vaccine. Source: CD4+ T cells from PBMCs cultured with HCoV-229E spike peptides, taken before COVID-19 vaccination. The chain couples TRBV3-1 (or the pseudogene TRBV3-2) to TRBJ2-3; D is uncertain. CDR3 sequence reads: CASSQAGYNTDTQYF. Here the CDR3 DNA reads TGTGCCAGCAGCCAAGCGGGTTACAACACAGATACGCAGTATTTT.